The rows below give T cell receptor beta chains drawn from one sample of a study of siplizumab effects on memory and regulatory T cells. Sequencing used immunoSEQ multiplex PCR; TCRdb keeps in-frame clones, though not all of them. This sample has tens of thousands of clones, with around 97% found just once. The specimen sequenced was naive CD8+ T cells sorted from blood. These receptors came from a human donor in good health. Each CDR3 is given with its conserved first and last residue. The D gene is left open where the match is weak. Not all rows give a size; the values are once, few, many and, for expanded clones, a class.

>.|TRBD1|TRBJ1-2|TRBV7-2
TGTGCCAGCAGCTTCACCACACTACGACAGGGGGTTGGCTACACCTTC
CASSFTTLRQGVGYTF
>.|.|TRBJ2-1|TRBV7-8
TGTGCCAGCAGCTTATTGACAGGCGATGAGCAGTTCTTC
CASSLLTGDEQFF
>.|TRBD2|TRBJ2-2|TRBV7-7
TGTGCTAGCAGCTTATACGCTAGCGGGAGGCCTAGCACCGGGGAGCTGTTCTTT
CASSLYASGRPSTGELFF
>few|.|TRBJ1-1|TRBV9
TGTGCCAGCAGCTCAAGAGGAGGAACTGAAGCTTTCTTT
CASSSRGGTEAFF
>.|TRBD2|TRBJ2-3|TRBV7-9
TGTGCCAGCAGCCTAGGATTACTAGCGGGAACCACAGATACGCAGTATTTT
CASSLGLLAGTTDTQYF
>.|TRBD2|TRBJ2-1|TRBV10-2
TGCGCCAGCAGTGAAGGGCTAGCGGGGTACGAGCAGTTCTTC
CASSEGLAGYEQFF
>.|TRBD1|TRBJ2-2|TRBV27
TGTGCCAGCAGTACGCGACAGGGGAACACCGGGGAGCTGTTTTTT
CASSTRQGNTGELFF
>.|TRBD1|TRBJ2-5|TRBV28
TGTGCCAGCAGTAGCACAGGGGGAGAGACCCAGTACTTC
CASSSTGGETQYF
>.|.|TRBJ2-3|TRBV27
TGTGCCAGCAGTTCCTCGGTCGGCACAGATACGCAGTATTTT
CASSSSVGTDTQYF
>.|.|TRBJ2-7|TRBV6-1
TGTGCCAGCAGTCCACCCGGGTATAGTCCGTCCGAGCAGTACTTC
CASSPPGYSPSEQYF
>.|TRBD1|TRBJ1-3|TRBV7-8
TGTGCCAGCAGCTTAAACTCCGGGACAGGGGATAACTCTGGAAACACCATATATTTT
CASSLNSGTGDNSGNTIYF
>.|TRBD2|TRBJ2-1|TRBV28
TGTGCCAGCAGCCTAGCGGGAGTAAGAAATGAGCAGTTCTTC
CASSLAGVRNEQFF
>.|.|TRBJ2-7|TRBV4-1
TGCGCCAGCAGCCCCCACAGGGAGGCCAACGAGCAGTACTTC
CASSPHREANEQYF
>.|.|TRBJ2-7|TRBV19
TGTGCCAGTAGTATAGCGGCAGGAATTTACGAGCAGTACTTC
CASSIAAGIYEQYF
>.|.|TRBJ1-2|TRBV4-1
TGCGCCAGCAGCCAAGAAGGTTATGGCTACACCTTC
CASSQEGYGYTF
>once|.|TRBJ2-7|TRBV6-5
TGTGCCAGCAGTTCGAGCCACGAGCAGTACTTC
CASSSSHEQYF
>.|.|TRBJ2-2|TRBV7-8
TGTGCCAGCAGACCCGCGAACACCGGGGAGCTGTTTTTT
CASRPANTGELFF
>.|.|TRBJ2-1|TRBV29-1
TGCAGCGGCGGAGAGCAGTTCTTC
CSGGEQFF
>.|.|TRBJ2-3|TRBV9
TGTGCCAGCAGCGGAGGGGGAGATCATACGCAGTATTTT
CASSGGGDHTQYF
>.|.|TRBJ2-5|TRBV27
TGTGCCAGCAACCCGGGGGTGGGCAAGACCCAGTACTTC
CASNPGVGKTQYF
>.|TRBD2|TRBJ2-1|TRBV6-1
TGTGCCAGCAGTGAATTAGGTATTAGCGGGAGCTCCTACAATGAGCAGTTCTTC
CASSELGISGSSYNEQFF
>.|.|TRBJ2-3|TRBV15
TGTGCCACCAGCACCTTAGGGGGCACAGATACGCAGTATTTT
CATSTLGGTDTQYF
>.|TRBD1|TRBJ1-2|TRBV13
TGTGCCAGCAGCTTAGCGACAGGGGTATATGGCTACACCTTC
CASSLATGVYGYTF
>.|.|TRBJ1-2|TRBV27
TGTGCCAGCAGTTCCCGACAGAGGACTAACTATGGCTACACCTTC
CASSSRQRTNYGYTF
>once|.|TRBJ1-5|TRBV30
TGTGCCTGGAGTGTTTTGGGACGGCGAGATCAGCCCCAGCATTTT
CAWSVLGRRDQPQHF
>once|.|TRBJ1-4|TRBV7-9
TGTGCCAGCAGCCGTCCCGCAGATGAAAAACTGTTTTTT
CASSRPADEKLFF
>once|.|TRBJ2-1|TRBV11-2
TGTGCCAGCAGCCTGCTAGCGAGGAGGGGGGATGAGCAGTTCTTC
CASSLLARRGDEQFF
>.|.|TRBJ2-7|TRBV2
TGTGCCAGCAAGGATAGTGAGGGGTACTTC
CASKDSEGYF
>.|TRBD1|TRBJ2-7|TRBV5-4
TGTGCCAGCAGCAATGGACAGGCCTACGAGCAGTACTTC
CASSNGQAYEQYF
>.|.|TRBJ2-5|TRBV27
TGTGCCAGCAGTTTTAAAGCGGGCATGGGAGAGACCCAGTACTTC
CASSFKAGMGETQYF
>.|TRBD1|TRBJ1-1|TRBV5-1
TGCGCCAGCAGCTCACAGGGGTTCGGCACTGAAGCTTTCTTT
CASSSQGFGTEAFF
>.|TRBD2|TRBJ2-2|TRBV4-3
TGCGCCAGCAGCCAAGTACAGCGGGGGGGGAACACCGGGGAGCTGTTTTTT
CASSQVQRGGNTGELFF
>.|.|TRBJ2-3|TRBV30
TGTGCCTGGACTACTTCCAGGCAAGATACGCAGTATTTT
CAWTTSRQDTQYF
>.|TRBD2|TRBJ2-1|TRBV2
TGTGCCAGCATCCCGGCTAGCGGAAACAATGAGCAGTTCTTC
CASIPASGNNEQFF
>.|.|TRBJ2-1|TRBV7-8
TGTGCCAGCAGCTTAGACCTTGAGCAGTTCTTC
CASSLDLEQFF
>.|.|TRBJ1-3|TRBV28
TGTGCCAGCAGTTCGACAGGTTCTGGAAACACCATATATTTT
CASSSTGSGNTIYF
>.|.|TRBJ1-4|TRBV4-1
TGCGCCAGCAGCCAACAAAGGGACTTGGCAACTAATGAAAAACTGTTTTTT
CASSQQRDLATNEKLFF
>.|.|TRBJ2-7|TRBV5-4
TGTGCCAGCAGCCCATGGTTAGACTACTACGAGCAGTACTTC
CASSPWLDYYEQYF
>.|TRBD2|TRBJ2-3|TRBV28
TGTGCCAGCGAGCAAACTAGCGGGAGGACAGATACGCAGTATTTT
CASEQTSGRTDTQYF
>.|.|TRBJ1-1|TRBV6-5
TGTGCCAGCAGTTACGGGGAGAACACTGAAGCTTTCTTT
CASSYGENTEAFF
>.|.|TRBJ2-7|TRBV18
TGTGCCAGCTCACCCTACTCCATGAGCAGTCGATCCTACGAGCAGTACTTC
CASSPYSMSSRSYEQYF
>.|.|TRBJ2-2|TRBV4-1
TGCGCCACCCGCCTTGTCGGACTCGAGTCCGGGGAGCTGTTTTTT
CATRLVGLESGELFF
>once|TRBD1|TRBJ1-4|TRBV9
TGTGCCAGCAGCAGAACAGGGGGCTACGAAAAACTGTTTTTT
CASSRTGGYEKLFF
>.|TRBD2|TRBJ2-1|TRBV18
TGTGCCAGCTCACCCCGTAGACTAGCGGGAGATCTCTTCGACAATGAGCAGTTCTTC
CASSPRRLAGDLFDNEQFF
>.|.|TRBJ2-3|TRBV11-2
TGTGCCAGCAGCTTGAGTCCCCATAGTACAGATACGCAGTATTTT
CASSLSPHSTDTQYF
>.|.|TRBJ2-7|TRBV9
TGTGCCAGCAGCGTAGACGGAGAGACCTACGAGCAGTACTTC
CASSVDGETYEQYF
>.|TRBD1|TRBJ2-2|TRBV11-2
TGTGCCAGCAGCTTAGATTGGGCAGGGGGTAACGGGGAGCTGTTTTTT
CASSLDWAGGNGELFF
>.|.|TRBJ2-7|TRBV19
TGTGCCAGTAGTATAGCCTCCACGGGGTCTCGAGGACAGAGGCCCTACGAGCAGTACTTC
CASSIASTGSRGQRPYEQYF
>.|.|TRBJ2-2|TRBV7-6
TGTGCCAGCAGCGCAACGGGACGACACACCGGGGAGCTGTTTTTT
CASSATGRHTGELFF
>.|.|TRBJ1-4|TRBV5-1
TGCGCCAGCAGCTCGGTGGGACTCGGGGCTAATGAAAAACTGTTTTTT
CASSSVGLGANEKLFF
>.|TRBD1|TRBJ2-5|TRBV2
TGTGCCAGCAGTGCCAGACTGACGAGGGGGCTCGGGTCGGAGACCCAGTACTTC
CASSARLTRGLGSETQYF
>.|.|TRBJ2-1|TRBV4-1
TGCGCCAGCAGCCAAGGAGTAGAGACGGACAATGAGCAGTTCTTC
CASSQGVETDNEQFF